The TCR beta chain under discussion was sequenced for a study of T cells after yellow fever vaccination. Broader study findings: After the booster, 96% of CD4 and approximately 90% of CD8 primary-response clones were re-detected.

The CDR3 extends over 14 amino acids. CDR1 is LGHNA, CDR2 YNFKEQ, per germline. The germline V and J ends were trimmed by 4 bases and 8 bases, with 17 bases remaining between them. This clonotype has a handful of counts. Its target is unknown. MiXCR was run by TCRdb on the 5' RACE reads, yielding one entry per CDR3 protein. This table has about 350,000 distinct CDR3 sequences, approximately 4% appearing once. Sample: PBMCs, taken 5 days after the yellow fever booster vaccination. The receptor comes from a man aged 18 to 29 who received the YFV17D yellow fever vaccine. The chain combines TRBV4-2 with TRBJ1-2; possibly TRBD1 for D (6 bases). This chain's CDR3 is CASSPRTGLGGYTF. The CDR3, as DNA: TGTGCCAGCAGCCCGCGAACAGGGTTGGGAGGCTACACCTTC.